The 21 T cell receptor beta chains listed next were all sequenced from one sample in a study of tumor-infiltrating lymphocytes in primary liver carcinoma. Alongside blood RNA obtained from unsorted whole blood, germline DNA was also extracted. The authors made TCR beta cDNA from approximately 500 ng total RNA with a constant-region primer. Sequencing libraries for TCR beta derived from three nested multiplex PCR rounds that used slightly modified ARM-PCR. Researchers ran the first two PCR rounds for approximately 10 cycles each with TRBV1-TRBV30 forward primers and a C-beta reverse primer. TCRdb independently ran MiXCR on the multiplex PCR reads; one entry per CDR3 protein. The table records 300,000 to 400,000 distinct CDR3 sequences, about 65% of them present only once. The sample comprised peripheral blood. The receptors shown here come from a man aged 35-49 years with primary liver carcinoma and hepatitis B virus infection.

This clonotype has ten or more counts. The genes are TRBV6-5 and TRBJ1-1; 7 bases map to TRBD1. Germline V CDR1 and CDR2: MNHEY, SVGAGI. The trim removed 2 bases at V and 7 bases at J, leaving 7 bases unmatched. CDR3 size: 14 residues. CDR3 in DNA: TGTGCCAGCAGTTACCGAGGCAGGGGGATTGAAGCTTTCTTT. Amino acid sequence: CASSYRGRGIEAFF.

A word on this clonotype: The CDR3 does not close with the conserved phenylalanine or tryptophan, likely indicating a read error. Because the CDR3's place on the DNA is in doubt, the DNA is left out and the CDR3 is given as listed by TCRdb. This CDR3 is CASSQTGDSPFHY. The chain links TRBV6-6 to TRBJ1-6; the table's D call, TRBD1, has no DNA check behind it. The CDR3 extends over 13 residues, inclusive of both ends. Germline lookup yields CDR1 MNHNY and CDR2 SVGAGI (reference sequence).

The chain has TRBV4-1 and TRBJ2-7; D perhaps matches TRBD2 (5 bases). Per the germline V gene, CDR1 is MGHRA and CDR2 is YSYEKL. The length of the CDR3 is 14 residues. Here the CDR3 DNA reads TGCGCCAGCAGCCCCGGACCAGACTACTACGGGCAGTACGTC. This sequence encodes CASSPGPDYYGQYV.

The J gene is TRBJ1-2, the V gene TRBV5-6; D gene uncertain. Germline V lookup: CDR1 SGHDT, CDR2 YYEEEE. V was cut by 5 bases and J by 7 bases, with 15 bases left in between. This CDR3 has 13 residues. The CDR3: CASSTYTSGGYTF. In DNA, the CDR3 is TGTGCCAGCAGTACGTACACCTCCGGTGGCTACACCTTC.

Comment on this clonotype: Because the CDR3 is missing its conserved closing phenylalanine or tryptophan, this is likely a read error. The rearrangement joins TRBV29-1 to TRBJ2-5; TRBD1 might be the D (6 bases). Germline assignment: CDR1 SQVTM and CDR2 ANQGSEA. The CDR3 covers 13 residues. The CDR3 nucleotides are TGCAGCGTTGACAGGGGTTTCCAAGATACCCAGTACTCC. Translating it yields CSVDRGFQDTQYS.

Worth noting for this clonotype: Germline and junction disagree at one end, which may indicate a read error. The genes are TRBV29-1 and TRBJ2-1; 7 bases are shared with TRBD2. CDR3 size: 14 residues. CDR1 and CDR2 from the germline V gene are SQVTM and ANQGSEA. CDR3 coding DNA: TGCAGCGTTCTAACTAGCGTGAGGGAGAATGACCAGTTCTTC. As protein: CSVLTSVRENDQFF.

The chain employs TRBV29-1 and TRBJ2-5; D is perhaps TRBD2 (6 bases). The ends were cut back, 6 bases at V and 8 bases at J, with 22 bases in the middle. The CDR3 length is 14 residues. CDR1 SQVTM and CDR2 ANQGSEA come from the germline V gene. The CDR3 is CSVGVRREGDTQYF. CDR3 nucleotides: TGCAGCGTAGGGGTTAGGAGGGAAGGGGATACCCAGTACTTC.

Ten or more counts support this clonotype. CDR3 coding DNA: TGTGCCAGCAGGAGGACTAGCGGTCGTATCTATGAGCAGTTCTTC. Protein: CASRRTSGRIYEQFF. This chain uses TRBV6-1 with TRBJ2-1; 10 bases are a match to TRBD2. The CDR3 contains 15 residues. From germline, CDR1 is MNHNS and CDR2 SASEGT. V gave up 6 bases and J gave up 8 bases; unmatched junction bases: 10.

The genes are TRBV5-6 and TRBJ2-2; 7 positions match TRBD1. After removal of 4 bases from V and 3 bases from J, the junction contained 9 bases not matched to a gene. The CDR3 sequence is 16 residues long. Germline values: CDR1 SGHDT, CDR2 YYEEEE. The CDR3 nucleotides read TGTGCCAGCAGCCACGGACAGGTTGCCTACACCGGGGAGCTGTTTTTT. This encodes CASSHGQVAYTGELFF.

Points on this clonotype: A read error may explain this, as a much larger clone is one base away. V is TRBV29-1 and J is TRBJ2-7, with a weak D call TRBD1 (7 bases). Germline-derived CDR1 and CDR2 are SQVTM and ANQGSEA. The CDR3 extends over 13 amino acids. Trimming shortened V by 2 bases and J by 9 bases, and 17 bases separated the two germline ends. DNA of the CDR3: TGCAGCGTTGAAACAGGGGAGGAGGACGGGCAGTACTTC. Translated: CSVETGEEDGQYF.

The chain combines TRBV11-2 with TRBJ2-3, with TRBD1 matching over 8 bases. There are 17 residues in the CDR3. Germline-derived CDR1 and CDR2 are SGHAT and FQNNGV. The J segment lost 0 bases and the V segment lost 5 bases, leaving 10 bases of the junction unmatched. CDR3 protein: CASSLRTGPPSTDTQYF. CDR3 nucleotide sequence: TGTGCCAGCAGCCTCAGGACAGGGCCGCCTAGCACAGATACGCAGTATTTT. Supplemented by reference TRBV11-2 and TRBJ2-3, the full variable domain reads EAGVAQSPRYKIIEKRQSVAFWCNPISGHATLYWYQQILGQGPKLLIQFQNNGVVDDSQLPKDRFSAERLKGVDSTLKIQPAKLEDSAVYLCASSLRTGPPSTDTQYFGPGTRLTVL.

Points on this clonotype: It may be a read error: a sequence one base away is much more abundant. V gene TRBV11-2 combines with J gene TRBJ2-7; the match to TRBD2 covers 9 bases. The germline V gene encodes CDR1 SGHAT and CDR2 FQNNGV. The CDR3 runs 16 residues. CDR3 protein: CASSVLAGLNAYEQRF. The CDR3 DNA sequence: TGTGCCAGCAGCGTACTAGCGGGTTTAAACGCCTACGAGCAGCGCTTC. The full variable domain, with the rest looked up from reference TRBV11-2 and TRBJ2-7, is EAGVAQSPRYKIIEKRQSVAFWCNPISGHATLYWYQQILGQGPKLLIQFQNNGVVDDSQLPKDRFSAERLKGVDSTLKIQPAKLEDSAVYLCASSVLAGLNAYEQRFGPGTRLTVT.

As concerns this clonotype: Since a much larger clone is just one base distant, this may be a read error. The V gene is TRBV6-2 or TRBV6-3, the J gene TRBJ2-7, with D unresolved. This CDR3 spans 12 amino acids. The V gene's germline CDR1 is MNHEY and CDR2 SVGEGT. The DNA of the CDR3 is TGTGCCAGCAGTTCCAAACTCTACGAGCACTACTTC. Amino acids: CASSSKLYEHYF.

This clonotype was counted once. Here the CDR3 omits its conserved ending phenylalanine or tryptophan, so a read error is the likely source. The CDR3 DNA reads as TGTGCCAGCACCGATAACGGTAGCTTTGAGCAGTTCTCC. Translation gives CASTDNGSFEQFS. The chain couples TRBV28 to TRBJ2-1; no definite D call. Per the germline V gene, CDR1 is MDHEN and CDR2 is SYDVKM. Between the trimmed V and J ends, which lost 7 bases and 9 bases, there was a span of 16 bases. The CDR3 totals 13 residues.

The chain is built from TRBV11-2 and TRBJ2-3, with a weak D call TRBD1 (6 bases). The CDR3 sequence is 14 residues long. Germline V gene data show CDR1 as SGHAT and CDR2 as FQNNGV. V shed 5 bases and J shed 2 bases, with 11 bases lying between them. The CDR3 protein is CASSHNRDTDTQYF. CDR3 nucleotide sequence: TGTGCCAGCAGCCACAACAGGGACACAGATACGCAGTATTTT. Looking up the rest from reference TRBV11-2 and TRBJ2-3 gives the full variable domain: EAGVAQSPRYKIIEKRQSVAFWCNPISGHATLYWYQQILGQGPKLLIQFQNNGVVDDSQLPKDRFSAERLKGVDSTLKIQPAKLEDSAVYLCASSHNRDTDTQYFGPGTRLTVL.

In the case of this clonotype: A much larger clone lies a single base off, so this may be a read error. CDR3 DNA: TGTGCCAGCAGCGTATCGGGACAGAGCGCAGATACGCAGTATTTT. Its protein is CASSVSGQSADTQYF. The chain couples TRBV5-4 to TRBJ2-3; 7 nucleotides align to TRBD1. CDR3 length equals 15 residues. Germline V gives CDR1 SGHNT, CDR2 YYREEE (reference sequence). J gave up 4 bases and V 4 bases, and 9 bases lay outside the gene matches.

A few counts support this clonotype. The CDR3 sequence is CASSFGTVSGANVLTF. CDR3 coding DNA: TGTGCCAGCAGTTTCGGGACTGTCTCTGGGGCCAACGTCCTGACTTTC. The chain uses TRBV2 and TRBJ2-6; perhaps TRBD2 as D (6 bases). V gave up 5 bases and J gave up 0 bases, with 11 bases separating them. This CDR3 comprises 16 residues. The germline CDR1 and CDR2 sequences are SNHLY and FYNNEI. The full variable domain, its missing parts supplied by reference TRBV2 and TRBJ2-6, is EPEVTQTPSHQVTQMGQEVILRCVPISNHLYFYWYRQILGQKVEFLVSFYNNEISEKSEIFDDQFSVERPDGSNFTLKIRSTKLEDSAMYFCASSFGTVSGANVLTFGAGSRLTVL.

Notes on this clonotype: The CDR3 carries no conserved terminal phenylalanine or tryptophan, so it likely arises from a read error. The chain uses TRBV13 and TRBJ2-7; 11 bases are shared with TRBD1. Germline assignment: CDR1 PRHDT and CDR2 FYEKMQ (reference sequence). With 6 bases clipped from V and 3 bases from J, the junction kept 4 bases outside the gene matches. The CDR3 spans 14 residues. The CDR3 coding sequence is TGTGCCAGCAGGTCCGGGACAGGGGGCTACGAGCAGTACCTC. It codes for CASRSGTGGYEQYL.

On this clonotype: An end of the junction differs from the germline gene, which may be a read error. The CDR3 DNA is TGTGCAAGCAGCTTAACGACTACCCCAGATACGCAGTATTTT. It translates to CASSLTTTPDTQYF. The rearrangement uses TRBV11-3 and TRBJ2-3; TRBD2 is a possible D gene (5 bases). CDR3 length: 14 amino acids. Germline lookup yields CDR1 SGHNT and CDR2 YENEEA.

This clonotype has only a few counts. A much larger clone lies a single base off, so this may be a read error. V gene TRBV6-2 or TRBV6-3 combines with J gene TRBJ2-7; unclear D gene. This CDR3 comprises 14 residues. Per the germline V gene, CDR1 is MNHEY and CDR2 is SVGEGT. V gave up 6 bases and J gave up 4 bases, with 16 bases separating them. CDR3 protein: CASSPLEEGYEQYF. CDR3 DNA: TGTGCCAGCAGCCCCCTCGAGGAAGGTTACGAGCAGTACTTC.

The CDR3 sequence: CASSLTGARANVLTF. The CDR3 region has the DNA TGTGCCAGCAGTTTAACAGGGGCTAGGGCCAACGTCCTGACTTTC. The gene calls are TRBV6-2 or TRBV6-3 and TRBJ2-6, with 7 bases fitting TRBD1. V was pared by 4 bases and J by 5 bases, with 5 bases of the junction left unmatched. The CDR3 runs 15 residues. Looked up from germline, CDR1 is MNHEY and CDR2 is SVGEGT.